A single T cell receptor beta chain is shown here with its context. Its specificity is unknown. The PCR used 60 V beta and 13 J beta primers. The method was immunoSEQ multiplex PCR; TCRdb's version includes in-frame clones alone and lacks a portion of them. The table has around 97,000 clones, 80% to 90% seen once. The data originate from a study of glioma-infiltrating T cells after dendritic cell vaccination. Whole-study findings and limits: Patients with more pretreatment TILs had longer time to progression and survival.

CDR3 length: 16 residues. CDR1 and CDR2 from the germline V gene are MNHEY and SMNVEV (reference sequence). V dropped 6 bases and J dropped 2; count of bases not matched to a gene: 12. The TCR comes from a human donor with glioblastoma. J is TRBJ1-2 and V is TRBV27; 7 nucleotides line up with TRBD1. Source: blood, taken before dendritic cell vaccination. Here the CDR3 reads CASRSSWGQINYGYTF. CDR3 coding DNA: TGTGCCAGCAGGAGCAGTTGGGGACAGATAAACTATGGCTACACCTTC.